A selection of T cell receptor beta chains follows, all from one sample in a study of T cell responses to AZD1222 COVID-19 vaccine. The assay was immunoSEQ multiplex PCR, and TCRdb's table has in-frame clones only and misses some. The data contain more than 150,000 clones, 87% of them seen just once; the ten biggest clones take up under 3.5%. Here the sequenced sample was peripheral blood, taken on day 0 of MenACWY control vaccination. The receptors stem from an adult in good health. Each CDR3 is given with its conserved first and last residue. The D gene is left open where the match is weak. Where a row states a size, it is once, few, many or the class of an expanded clone; other rows omit it.

d_call: TRBD1
clone_size: NA
v_call: TRBV10-2
j_call: TRBJ2-7
cdr3_aa: CASSEHTGGIDDEQYF
cdr3_nt: TGCGCCAGCAGTGAGCACACAGGGGGGATAGACGACGAGCAGTACTTC

d_call: TRBD1
clone_size: NA
v_call: TRBV27
j_call: TRBJ1-5
cdr3_aa: CASRDRGQPQHF
cdr3_nt: TGTGCCAGCAGAGACAGGGGTCAGCCCCAGCATTTT

d_call: NA
clone_size: NA
v_call: TRBV19
j_call: TRBJ2-5
cdr3_aa: CASSIGQGVTNQYF
cdr3_nt: TGTGCCAGTAGTATTGGGCAGGGAGTGACGAACCAGTACTTC

d_call: TRBD2
clone_size: NA
v_call: TRBV5-1
j_call: TRBJ2-1
cdr3_aa: CASSFASGRYNEQFF
cdr3_nt: TGCGCCAGCAGCTTCGCTAGCGGGCGTTACAATGAGCAGTTCTTC

d_call: TRBD1
clone_size: NA
v_call: TRBV25-1
j_call: TRBJ2-7
cdr3_aa: CASSEPGQANYEQYF
cdr3_nt: TGTGCCAGCAGTGAACCCGGACAGGCCAACTACGAGCAGTACTTC

d_call: TRBD2
clone_size: NA
v_call: TRBV5-6
j_call: TRBJ2-7
cdr3_aa: CASSAGLAVYEQYF
cdr3_nt: TGTGCCAGCAGCGCGGGACTAGCGGTTTACGAGCAGTACTTC

d_call: TRBD1
clone_size: NA
v_call: TRBV27
j_call: TRBJ1-2
cdr3_aa: CASSPRTGGRNYGYTF
cdr3_nt: TGTGCCAGCAGTCCTAGGACAGGGGGCAGAAACTATGGCTACACCTTC

d_call: NA
clone_size: NA
v_call: TRBV28
j_call: TRBJ1-5
cdr3_aa: CASSLPGLGQPQHF
cdr3_nt: TGTGCCAGCAGTTTACCCGGGCTGGGTCAGCCCCAGCATTTT

d_call: NA
clone_size: few
v_call: TRBV5-1
j_call: TRBJ2-7
cdr3_aa: CASSDSGTSYEQYF
cdr3_nt: TGCGCCAGCAGCGACTCGGGGACCTCCTACGAGCAGTACTTC

d_call: NA
clone_size: NA
v_call: TRBV3-1/TRBV3-2
j_call: TRBJ1-1
cdr3_aa: CASSQGAMNTEAFF
cdr3_nt: TGTGCCAGCAGCCAAGGGGCTATGAACACTGAAGCTTTCTTT

d_call: NA
clone_size: NA
v_call: TRBV6-5
j_call: TRBJ1-6
cdr3_aa: CASSYSFQGNSPLHF
cdr3_nt: TGTGCCAGCAGTTACTCCTTCCAGGGGAATTCACCCCTCCACTTT

d_call: NA
clone_size: NA
v_call: TRBV27
j_call: TRBJ1-5
cdr3_aa: CASSFLNQPQHF
cdr3_nt: TGTGCCAGCTCCTTTTTAAATCAGCCCCAGCATTTT

d_call: TRBD1
clone_size: NA
v_call: TRBV6-5
j_call: TRBJ1-4
cdr3_aa: CASTTGWGNEKLFF
cdr3_nt: TGTGCCAGCACGACAGGGTGGGGGAATGAAAAACTGTTTTTT

d_call: NA
clone_size: NA
v_call: TRBV6-5
j_call: TRBJ2-5
cdr3_aa: CASSTTQGQETQYF
cdr3_nt: TGTGCCAGCAGTACGACGCAGGGTCAAGAGACCCAGTACTTC

d_call: NA
clone_size: NA
v_call: TRBV10-3
j_call: TRBJ1-6
cdr3_aa: CAISEARRTSPLHF
cdr3_nt: TGTGCCATCAGTGAGGCCCGGAGGACTTCACCCCTCCACTTT

d_call: NA
clone_size: NA
v_call: TRBV7-9
j_call: TRBJ1-2
cdr3_aa: CASSPGTGYGYTF
cdr3_nt: TGTGCCAGCAGCCCCGGAACAGGCTATGGCTACACCTTC

d_call: NA
clone_size: once
v_call: TRBV19
j_call: TRBJ1-2
cdr3_aa: CASMRRKGGYTF
cdr3_nt: TGTGCCAGTATGCGGAGGAAGGGTGGCTACACCTTC

d_call: NA
clone_size: NA
v_call: TRBV27
j_call: TRBJ2-1
cdr3_aa: CASSLSGLGEQFF
cdr3_nt: TGTGCCAGCAGTTTATCAGGGTTGGGTGAGCAGTTCTTC

d_call: NA
clone_size: NA
v_call: TRBV30
j_call: TRBJ1-1
cdr3_aa: CAWSVNSFTEAFF
cdr3_nt: TGTGCCTGGAGTGTAAACAGTTTCACTGAAGCTTTCTTT

d_call: TRBD2
clone_size: NA
v_call: TRBV6-2/TRBV6-3
j_call: TRBJ2-1
cdr3_aa: CASSDGGLAYNEQFF
cdr3_nt: TGTGCCAGCAGTGACGGGGGACTAGCATACAATGAGCAGTTCTTC

d_call: TRBD1
clone_size: once
v_call: TRBV5-1
j_call: TRBJ2-7
cdr3_aa: CASSFGTGGGYEQYF
cdr3_nt: TGCGCCAGCAGCTTCGGGACAGGGGGTGGTTACGAGCAGTACTTC

d_call: TRBD2
clone_size: NA
v_call: TRBV7-3
j_call: TRBJ2-7
cdr3_aa: CASSLTSAGGLEQYF
cdr3_nt: TGTGCCAGCAGCTTAACTTCGGCGGGAGGGCTCGAGCAGTACTTC

d_call: NA
clone_size: NA
v_call: TRBV28
j_call: TRBJ2-4
cdr3_aa: CASSFQGKGKNIQYF
cdr3_nt: TGTGCCAGCAGTTTTCAAGGGAAGGGAAAAAACATTCAGTACTTC

d_call: NA
clone_size: once
v_call: TRBV28
j_call: TRBJ1-4
cdr3_aa: CASSLSATNEKLFF
cdr3_nt: TGTGCCAGCAGCCTCAGTGCAACTAATGAAAAACTGTTTTTT

d_call: NA
clone_size: NA
v_call: TRBV5-5
j_call: TRBJ2-1
cdr3_aa: CASSLGLVFQGEQFF
cdr3_nt: TGTGCCAGCAGCTTGGGCCTAGTTTTCCAAGGTGAGCAGTTCTTC

d_call: TRBD1
clone_size: NA
v_call: TRBV5-1
j_call: TRBJ2-5
cdr3_aa: CASSAPRTGSQETQYF
cdr3_nt: TGCGCCAGCAGCGCACCCAGGACAGGGAGTCAAGAGACCCAGTACTTC

d_call: NA
clone_size: NA
v_call: TRBV7-2
j_call: TRBJ1-5
cdr3_aa: CASSLAPNQPQHF
cdr3_nt: TGTGCCAGCAGCTTAGCGCCGAATCAGCCCCAGCATTTT

d_call: TRBD1
clone_size: NA
v_call: TRBV28
j_call: TRBJ2-7
cdr3_aa: CASSTGQGAFEQYF
cdr3_nt: TGTGCCAGCAGTACCGGACAGGGGGCTTTCGAGCAGTACTTC

d_call: NA
clone_size: NA
v_call: TRBV7-2
j_call: TRBJ1-1
cdr3_aa: CASSSRHLNTEAFF
cdr3_nt: TGTGCCAGCAGCTCGCGACACCTGAACACTGAAGCTTTCTTT

d_call: TRBD2
clone_size: NA
v_call: TRBV7-2
j_call: TRBJ2-7
cdr3_aa: CASSPGRSGRGEQYF
cdr3_nt: TGTGCCAGCAGCCCCGGCCGGAGCGGGAGGGGTGAGCAGTACTTC

d_call: NA
clone_size: NA
v_call: TRBV28
j_call: TRBJ1-5
cdr3_aa: CASSSGGSPPQHF
cdr3_nt: TGTGCCAGCAGTTCGGGGGGGTCCCCACCCCAGCATTTT

d_call: NA
clone_size: NA
v_call: TRBV5-4
j_call: TRBJ2-7
cdr3_aa: CASSFGGGSYEQYF
cdr3_nt: TGTGCCAGCAGCTTTGGCGGCGGCTCCTACGAGCAGTACTTC

d_call: TRBD2
clone_size: NA
v_call: TRBV5-5
j_call: TRBJ2-7
cdr3_aa: CASSPGLAGGSSYEQYF
cdr3_nt: TGTGCCAGCAGCCCGGGACTAGCGGGAGGGAGCTCCTACGAGCAGTACTTC

d_call: TRBD1
clone_size: NA
v_call: TRBV2
j_call: TRBJ1-6
cdr3_aa: CASGGTGSSYNSPLHF
cdr3_nt: TGTGCCAGCGGGGGGACAGGTAGCTCCTATAATTCACCCCTCCACTTT

d_call: NA
clone_size: NA
v_call: TRBV19
j_call: TRBJ1-2
cdr3_aa: CASKSGLVPGQNYGYTF
cdr3_nt: TGTGCCAGTAAATCGGGTTTGGTCCCAGGACAAAACTATGGCTACACCTTC

d_call: NA
clone_size: NA
v_call: TRBV11-2
j_call: TRBJ2-7
cdr3_aa: CASSLVGPDGSYEQYF
cdr3_nt: TGTGCCAGCAGCTTAGTTGGACCGGACGGCTCCTACGAGCAGTACTTC

d_call: TRBD2
clone_size: NA
v_call: TRBV28
j_call: TRBJ2-3
cdr3_aa: CASSSLSAGGSTDTQYF
cdr3_nt: TGTGCCAGCAGTTCCCTGAGCGCGGGAGGGAGCACAGATACGCAGTATTTT

d_call: NA
clone_size: NA
v_call: TRBV7-9
j_call: TRBJ2-7
cdr3_aa: CASSLGRGSSYEQYF
cdr3_nt: TGTGCCAGCAGCTTAGGTAGGGGGAGTTCCTACGAGCAGTACTTC

d_call: TRBD2
clone_size: NA
v_call: TRBV6-4
j_call: TRBJ2-5
cdr3_aa: CASSDGWSGSETQYF
cdr3_nt: TGTGCCAGCAGTGACGGTTGGAGCGGGAGTGAGACCCAGTACTTC

d_call: NA
clone_size: NA
v_call: TRBV6-6
j_call: TRBJ2-5
cdr3_aa: CASSYEGDQETQYF
cdr3_nt: TGTGCCAGCAGTTACGAAGGAGACCAAGAGACCCAGTACTTC

d_call: TRBD1
clone_size: NA
v_call: TRBV29-1
j_call: TRBJ1-2
cdr3_aa: CSVDGQGAGGYTF
cdr3_nt: TGCAGCGTTGACGGACAGGGGGCGGGTGGCTACACCTTC

d_call: NA
clone_size: NA
v_call: TRBV5-6
j_call: TRBJ2-1
cdr3_aa: CASSGRDGASPAPCVF
cdr3_nt: TGTGCCAGCAGCGGACGGGACGGAGCTTCCCCAGCCCCCTGTGTCTTC

d_call: TRBD1
clone_size: NA
v_call: TRBV6-2/TRBV6-3
j_call: TRBJ1-4
cdr3_aa: CASSSPGQGREKLFF
cdr3_nt: TGTGCCAGCAGTTCACCGGGACAGGGCCGTGAAAAACTGTTTTTT

d_call: NA
clone_size: NA
v_call: TRBV3-1/TRBV3-2
j_call: TRBJ2-7
cdr3_aa: CASSMQGNYEQYF
cdr3_nt: TGTGCCAGCAGCATGCAGGGCAACTACGAGCAGTACTTC

d_call: NA
clone_size: NA
v_call: TRBV6-5
j_call: TRBJ1-3
cdr3_aa: CASSYSQGNTIYF
cdr3_nt: TGTGCCAGCAGTTACTCCCAGGGCAACACCATATATTTT

d_call: NA
clone_size: NA
v_call: TRBV20-1
j_call: TRBJ1-2
cdr3_aa: CSASGGQHLYGYTF
cdr3_nt: TGCAGTGCTAGTGGCGGGCAACACCTCTATGGCTACACCTTC

d_call: TRBD1
clone_size: NA
v_call: TRBV9
j_call: TRBJ2-7
cdr3_aa: CASSKRQGGTYEQYF
cdr3_nt: TGTGCCAGCAGCAAACGACAGGGTGGTACCTACGAGCAGTACTTC

d_call: TRBD1
clone_size: NA
v_call: TRBV5-8
j_call: TRBJ1-4
cdr3_aa: CASSGMTGLKGEKLFF
cdr3_nt: TGTGCCAGCAGCGGAATGACAGGGCTCAAGGGAGAAAAACTGTTTTTT

d_call: NA
clone_size: NA
v_call: TRBV20-1
j_call: TRBJ1-5
cdr3_aa: CSASSGQPQHF
cdr3_nt: TGCAGTGCTAGCTCCGGGCAGCCCCAGCATTTT

d_call: NA
clone_size: NA
v_call: TRBV9
j_call: TRBJ1-1
cdr3_aa: CASSPGGMEAFF
cdr3_nt: TGTGCCAGCAGCCCCGGAGGGATGGAGGCTTTCTTT

d_call: NA
clone_size: NA
v_call: TRBV5-4
j_call: TRBJ2-7
cdr3_aa: CASSSEGTLIYEQYF
cdr3_nt: TGTGCCAGCAGCTCCGAAGGGACCCTAATCTACGAGCAGTACTTC

d_call: TRBD1
clone_size: NA
v_call: TRBV9
j_call: TRBJ2-7
cdr3_aa: CASSAKTGQANYEQYF
cdr3_nt: TGTGCCAGCAGCGCGAAAACGGGACAGGCTAACTACGAGCAGTACTTC

d_call: TRBD2
clone_size: NA
v_call: TRBV5-1
j_call: TRBJ2-7
cdr3_aa: CASSLAAAGVGEQYF
cdr3_nt: TGCGCCAGCAGCTTGGCCGCAGCGGGGGTCGGGGAGCAGTACTTC

d_call: NA
clone_size: few
v_call: TRBV28
j_call: TRBJ1-1
cdr3_aa: CASRRTANTEAFF
cdr3_nt: TGTGCCAGCCGACGGACGGCGAACACTGAAGCTTTCTTT

d_call: NA
clone_size: NA
v_call: TRBV18
j_call: TRBJ1-3
cdr3_aa: CASSWDVTGNTIYF
cdr3_nt: TGTGCCAGCTCATGGGATGTAACGGGAAACACCATATATTTT